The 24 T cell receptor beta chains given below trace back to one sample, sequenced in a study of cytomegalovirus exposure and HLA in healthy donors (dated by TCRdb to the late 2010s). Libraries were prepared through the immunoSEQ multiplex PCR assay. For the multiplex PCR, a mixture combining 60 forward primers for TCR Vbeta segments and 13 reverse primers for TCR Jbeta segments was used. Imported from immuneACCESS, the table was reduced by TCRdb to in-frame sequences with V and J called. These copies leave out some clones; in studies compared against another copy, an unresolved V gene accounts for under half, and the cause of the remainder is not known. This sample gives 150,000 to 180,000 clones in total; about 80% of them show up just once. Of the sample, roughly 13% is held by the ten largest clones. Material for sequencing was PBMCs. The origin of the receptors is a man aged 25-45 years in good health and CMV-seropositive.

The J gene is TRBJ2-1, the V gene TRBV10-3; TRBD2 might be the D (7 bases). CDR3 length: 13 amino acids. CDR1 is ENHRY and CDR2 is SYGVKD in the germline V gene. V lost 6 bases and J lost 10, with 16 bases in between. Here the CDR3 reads CAISGGGGEEQFF. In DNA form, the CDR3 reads TGTGCCATCAGCGGGGGCGGGGGCGAGGAGCAGTTCTTC.

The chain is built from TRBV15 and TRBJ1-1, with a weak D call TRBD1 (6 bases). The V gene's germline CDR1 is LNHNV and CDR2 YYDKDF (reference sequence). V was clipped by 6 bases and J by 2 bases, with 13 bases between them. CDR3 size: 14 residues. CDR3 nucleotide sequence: TGTGCCACCAGGAACAGGGCCCCTAACACTGAAGCTTTCTTT. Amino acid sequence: CATRNRAPNTEAFF.

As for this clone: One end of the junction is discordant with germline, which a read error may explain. This CDR3 reads CANSETRLTEQYF. The DNA of the CDR3 is TGTGCCAACAGTGAAACTAGATTGACCGAGCAGTACTTC. This chain joins TRBV6-1 and TRBJ2-7; D perhaps matches TRBD2 (5 bases). This CDR3 has 13 residues. CDR1 is MNHNS, CDR2 SASEGT, per germline.

The CDR3 DNA reads TGTGCCAGCAAAGAGGAGAGATATGGCTACACCTTC. Translating gives CASKEERYGYTF. The rearrangement joins TRBV2 to TRBJ1-2, with D unclear. The CDR3 is made up of 12 amino acids. The V and J ends lost 7 bases and 5 bases respectively, with 11 bases between them. Germline values: CDR1 SNHLY, CDR2 FYNNEI. The whole variable domain, filled in from reference TRBV2 and TRBJ1-2, reads EPEVTQTPSHQVTQMGQEVILRCVPISNHLYFYWYRQILGQKVEFLVSFYNNEISEKSEIFDDQFSVERPDGSNFTLKIRSTKLEDSAMYFCASKEERYGYTFGSGTRLTVV.

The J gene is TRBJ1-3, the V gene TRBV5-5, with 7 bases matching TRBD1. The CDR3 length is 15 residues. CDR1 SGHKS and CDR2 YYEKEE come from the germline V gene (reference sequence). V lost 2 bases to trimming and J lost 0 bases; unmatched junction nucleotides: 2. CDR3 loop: CASSFGTDSGNTIYF. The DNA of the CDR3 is TGTGCCAGCAGCTTCGGGACAGACTCTGGAAACACCATATATTTT.

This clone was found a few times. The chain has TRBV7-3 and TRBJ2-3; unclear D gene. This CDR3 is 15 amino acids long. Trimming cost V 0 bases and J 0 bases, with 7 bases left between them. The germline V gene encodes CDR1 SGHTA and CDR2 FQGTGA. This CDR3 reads CASSLTGLSTDTQYF. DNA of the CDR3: TGTGCCAGCAGCTTAACTGGCCTTAGCACAGATACGCAGTATTTT.

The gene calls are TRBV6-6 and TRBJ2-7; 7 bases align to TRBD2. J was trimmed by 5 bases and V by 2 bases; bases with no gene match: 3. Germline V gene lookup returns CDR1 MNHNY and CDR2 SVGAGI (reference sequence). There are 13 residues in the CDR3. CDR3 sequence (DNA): TGTGCCAGCAGTTACGGGGGGGGAAACGAGCAGTACTTC. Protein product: CASSYGGGNEQYF.

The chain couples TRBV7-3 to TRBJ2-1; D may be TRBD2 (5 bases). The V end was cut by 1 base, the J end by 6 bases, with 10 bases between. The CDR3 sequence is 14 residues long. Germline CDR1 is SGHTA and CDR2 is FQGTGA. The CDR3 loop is CASSLISSSNEQFF. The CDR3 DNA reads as TGTGCCAGCAGCTTAATCTCTAGCAGCAATGAGCAGTTCTTC.

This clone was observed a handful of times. CDR3 DNA: TGTGCCAGCAGTGAAGCGCTCAGCTACGAGCAGTACTTC. It codes for CASSEALSYEQYF. V usage is TRBV2 and J usage is TRBJ2-7; no clear D gene. V was trimmed by 0 bases and J by 3 bases, leaving 6 bases between them. CDR1 SNHLY and CDR2 FYNNEI come from the germline V gene. The CDR3 length is 13 residues.

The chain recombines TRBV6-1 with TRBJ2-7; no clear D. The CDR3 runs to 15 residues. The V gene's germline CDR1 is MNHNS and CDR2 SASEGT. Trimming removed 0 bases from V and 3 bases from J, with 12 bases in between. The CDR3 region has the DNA TGTGCCAGCAGTGAAGCGGCCCACGAGGACTACGAGCAGTACTTC. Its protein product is CASSEAAHEDYEQYF.

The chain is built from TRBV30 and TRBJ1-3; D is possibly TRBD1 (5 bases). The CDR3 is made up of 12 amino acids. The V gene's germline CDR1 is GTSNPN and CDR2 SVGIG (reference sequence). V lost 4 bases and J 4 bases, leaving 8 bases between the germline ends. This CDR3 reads CAWMRQGNTIYF. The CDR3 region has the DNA TGTGCCTGGATGAGACAGGGAAACACCATATATTTT.

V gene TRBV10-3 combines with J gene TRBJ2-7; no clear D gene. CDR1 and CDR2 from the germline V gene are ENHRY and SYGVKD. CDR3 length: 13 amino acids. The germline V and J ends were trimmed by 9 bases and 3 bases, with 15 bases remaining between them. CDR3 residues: CAIGNATGYEQYF. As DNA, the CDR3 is TGTGCCATTGGTAACGCCACCGGCTACGAGCAGTACTTC.

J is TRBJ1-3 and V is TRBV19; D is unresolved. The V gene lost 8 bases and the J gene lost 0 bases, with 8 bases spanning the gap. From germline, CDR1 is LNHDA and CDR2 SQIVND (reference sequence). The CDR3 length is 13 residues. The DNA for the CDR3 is TGTGCCAGTGAGTGGGCCTCTGGAAACACCATATATTTT. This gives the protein CASEWASGNTIYF.

CDR3 residues: CASGPPDRLKMNTEAFF. CDR3 coding DNA: TGTGCCAGCGGCCCCCCGGACAGATTGAAGATGAACACTGAAGCTTTCTTT. This chain uses TRBV7-9 with TRBJ1-1, with D tentatively TRBD1 (6 bases). From germline, CDR1 is SEHNR and CDR2 FQNEAQ (reference sequence). Trimming took 8 bases from V and 0 from J, leaving 22 bases between them. The CDR3 is 17 amino acids.

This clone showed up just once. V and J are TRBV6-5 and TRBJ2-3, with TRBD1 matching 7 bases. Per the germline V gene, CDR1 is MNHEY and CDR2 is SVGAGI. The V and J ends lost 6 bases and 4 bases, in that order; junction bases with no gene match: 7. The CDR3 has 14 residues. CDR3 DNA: TGTGCCAGCAGCTTAACAGGGGACGCAGATACGCAGTATTTT. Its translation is CASSLTGDADTQYF.

CDR3 bases: TGTGCCAGTTCTATAGCGGGAGGCTCATACGAGCAGTACTTC. This encodes CASSIAGGSYEQYF. The chain uses TRBV19 and TRBJ2-7; 10 bases fit TRBD2. V lost 8 bases to trimming and J lost 4 bases; unmatched junction nucleotides: 8. This CDR3 comprises 14 residues. The germline V gene encodes CDR1 LNHDA and CDR2 SQIVND (reference sequence). The full variable domain, with the rest looked up from reference TRBV19 and TRBJ2-7, is DGGITQSPKYLFRKEGQNVTLSCEQNLNHDAMYWYRQDPGQGLRLIYYSQIVNDFQKGDIAEGYSVSREKKESFPLTVTSAQKNPTAFYLCASSIAGGSYEQYFGPGTRLTVT.

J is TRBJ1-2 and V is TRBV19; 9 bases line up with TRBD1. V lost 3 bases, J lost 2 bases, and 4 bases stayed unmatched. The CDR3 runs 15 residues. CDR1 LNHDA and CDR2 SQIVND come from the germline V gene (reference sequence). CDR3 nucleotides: TGTGCCAGTAGTATGTCCGGGACAGGGAACTATGGCTACACCTTC. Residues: CASSMSGTGNYGYTF.

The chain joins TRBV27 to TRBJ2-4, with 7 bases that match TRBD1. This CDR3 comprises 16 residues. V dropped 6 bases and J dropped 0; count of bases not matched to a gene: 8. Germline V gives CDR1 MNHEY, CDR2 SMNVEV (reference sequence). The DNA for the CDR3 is TGTGCCAGCAGATCGACAGGGTCCAAAGCCAAAAACATTCAGTACTTC. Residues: CASRSTGSKAKNIQYF.

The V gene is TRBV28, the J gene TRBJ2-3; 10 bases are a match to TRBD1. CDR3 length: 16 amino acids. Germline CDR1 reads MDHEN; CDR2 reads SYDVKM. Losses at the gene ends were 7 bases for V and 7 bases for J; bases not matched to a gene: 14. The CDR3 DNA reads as TGTGCCAGCACTCTGGGGACAGGGGAATTTTTGAATACGCAGTATTTT. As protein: CASTLGTGEFLNTQYF.

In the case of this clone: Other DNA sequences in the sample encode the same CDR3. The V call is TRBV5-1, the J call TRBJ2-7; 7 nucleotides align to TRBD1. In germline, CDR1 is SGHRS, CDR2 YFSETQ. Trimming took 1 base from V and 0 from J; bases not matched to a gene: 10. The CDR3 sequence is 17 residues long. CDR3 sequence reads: CASSLWVTGFLSYEQYF. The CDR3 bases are TGCGCCAGCAGCTTGTGGGTGACAGGGTTCCTCTCCTACGAGCAGTACTTC.

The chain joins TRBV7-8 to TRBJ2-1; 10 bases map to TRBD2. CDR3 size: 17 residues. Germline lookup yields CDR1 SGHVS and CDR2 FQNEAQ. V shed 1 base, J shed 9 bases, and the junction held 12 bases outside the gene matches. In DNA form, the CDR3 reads TGTGCCAGCAGCTTAGGTCTAGCGGGAGTATTCTGGGGTGAGCAGTTCTTC. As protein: CASSLGLAGVFWGEQFF.

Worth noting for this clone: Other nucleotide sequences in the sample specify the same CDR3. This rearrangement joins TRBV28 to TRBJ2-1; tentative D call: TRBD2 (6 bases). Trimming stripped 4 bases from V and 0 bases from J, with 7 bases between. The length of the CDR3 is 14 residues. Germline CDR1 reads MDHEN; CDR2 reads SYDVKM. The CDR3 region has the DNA TGTGCCAGCAGTTCCGGGAGCTCCTACAATGAGCAGTTCTTC. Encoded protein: CASSSGSSYNEQFF.

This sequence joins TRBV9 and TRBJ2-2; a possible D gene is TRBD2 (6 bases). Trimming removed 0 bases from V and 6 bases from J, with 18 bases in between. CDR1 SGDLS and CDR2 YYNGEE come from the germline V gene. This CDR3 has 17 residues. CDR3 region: CASSVAWSEGFPGELFF. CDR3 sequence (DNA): TGTGCCAGCAGCGTAGCTTGGTCGGAGGGTTTCCCCGGGGAGCTGTTTTTT.

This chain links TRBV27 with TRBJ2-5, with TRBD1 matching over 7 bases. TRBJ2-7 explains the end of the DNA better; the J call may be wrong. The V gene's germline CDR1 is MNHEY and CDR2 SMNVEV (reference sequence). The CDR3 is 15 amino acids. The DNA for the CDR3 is TGTGCCAGCAGTTTAAGACAGGGCAGCTCCTACGAGCAGTACTTC. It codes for CASSLRQGSSYEQYF.